A selection of T cell receptor beta chains follows, all from one sample in a study of neurological immune-mediated disorders. TCRdb recomputed calls from the 5' RACE reads with MiXCR, one row per CDR3 protein. The table shows tens of thousands of distinct CDR3 sequences, with about 4.2% occurring only once. Sequencing was done on a sample of PBMCs. These receptors originate from a man aged 50-59 years with multiple sclerosis. Both conserved end residues are part of each CDR3.

j_call v_call cdr3_aa
TRBJ1-1 TRBV20-1 CSAKDSGGTEAFF
TRBJ2-5 TRBV20-1 CSTASGQETQYF
TRBJ2-7 TRBV3-1 CASSPRASGRKEQYF
TRBJ2-2 TRBV4-1 CASSLTPGNPGELFF
TRBJ2-7 TRBV20-1 CSARDRGGLYEQYF
TRBJ1-6 TRBV10-3 CAISESAVRTHNSPLHF
TRBJ1-2 TRBV18 CASSERTGVGGYTF
TRBJ2-6 TRBV20-1 CSARELGDTGANVLTF
TRBJ2-1 TRBV18 CASASTLDEQFF
TRBJ2-7 TRBV9 CASSVTGTTYEQYF
TRBJ1-4 TRBV5-1 CASSLRTGPGEKLFF
TRBJ2-7 TRBV9 CASSVGGLAGGLYEQYF
TRBJ1-5 TRBV6-2/TRBV6-3 CASSYSPGDSNQPQNF
TRBJ2-1 TRBV12-5 CASGLSTTSSYNEQFF
TRBJ2-7 TRBV10-2 CASSEATGGYEQYF
TRBJ2-7 TRBV20-1 CSARVLGNHEQYF
TRBJ1-5 TRBV6-1 CASSEVPLPNQPQHF
TRBJ2-2 TRBV29-1 CSVGEHTGELFF
TRBJ1-2 TRBV7-3 CASSPGTTYGYTF
TRBJ2-4 TRBV20-1 CSAIPAGAAGGNIQYF
TRBJ2-3 TRBV12-3/TRBV12-4 CASSPSAGGKNTQYF
TRBJ1-5 TRBV20-1 CSARDLGHQPQHF
TRBJ1-6 TRBV20-1 CSASSGTDNSPLHF
TRBJ1-2 TRBV6-6 CASSYSGDRNYGYTF
TRBJ2-1 TRBV20-1 CSAPTRIAGGFNEQFF
TRBJ1-5 TRBV5-1 CASSLGQGSQPQHF
TRBJ2-7 TRBV3-1 CASSQDPLPGPTYEQYF
TRBJ1-4 TRBV3-1 CASSQEGQGLNEKLFF
TRBJ2-7 TRBV10-3 CAIRATGGKSSYEQYF
TRBJ1-1 TRBV15 CATSARQRGNTEAFF
TRBJ1-5 TRBV20-1 CSARTGTSNQPQHF
TRBJ1-1 TRBV7-9 CATLRDSWTEAFF
TRBJ1-2 TRBV12-3/TRBV12-4 CASSPSGRIYGYTF
TRBJ2-7 TRBV19 CASGSGGDEQYF
TRBJ2-3 TRBV29-1 CSVEPPGLAEDTDTQYF
TRBJ1-5 TRBV20-1 CSAGRGINQPQHF
TRBJ2-3 TRBV4-1 CASSQDIEGGPGTDTQYF
TRBJ2-7 TRBV5-1 CASSNRGARNEQYF
TRBJ1-2 TRBV24-1 CATADRSDYGYTF
TRBJ1-1 TRBV9 CASSVGGGADTEAFF
TRBJ2-3 TRBV5-1 CASSLRQGEDTQYF
TRBJ1-1 TRBV3-1 CASSQAQGNTEAFF
TRBJ2-1 TRBV20-1 CSAARGGGLNEQFF
TRBJ2-3 TRBV6-5 CATLQGGSTDTQYF
TRBJ1-5 TRBV28 CASSSSPGLGTLDQPQNF
TRBJ2-1 TRBV7-3 CASSAGGNSYNEQFF
TRBJ1-4 TRBV7-8 CASSLVTTGAANEKLFF
TRBJ2-7 TRBV6-6 CASRGTYEQYF
TRBJ2-7 TRBV28 CASSLSARGTYEQYF
TRBJ2-3 TRBV7-6 CASSIRLGLAGVTDTQYF
TRBJ1-5 TRBV10-3 CARHSWFWVATSNQPQHF
TRBJ2-1 TRBV20-1 CSAKTRGRGQTYNEQFF
TRBJ2-3 TRBV5-1 CASSSLLARNTDTQYF
TRBJ2-5 TRBV20-1 CSAGQPGVETQYF